One sample yielded the 14 T cell receptor beta chains listed below, sequenced in a study of response to subunit inactivated influenza vaccine. TCRdb analysed the RT-PCR reads with MiXCR anew, one entry per CDR3 protein. The sample has 250,000 to 350,000 distinct CDR3 sequences; roughly 20% are singletons. The material sequenced was PBMCs from blood, taken about 20 months after vaccination. These receptors all stem from a man between 50 and 69 years old who received an inactivated influenza vaccine.

As concerns this clonotype: The junction and the germline gene differ at one end; a read error may be behind it. V and J are TRBV24-1 and TRBJ1-2; D call uncertain. There are 15 residues in the CDR3. Germline CDR1 KGHDR, CDR2 SFDVKD. CDR3 region: CATSDLTSDGYCYTF. The CDR3 bases are TGTGCCACCAGTGATCTGACCTCGGACGGCTATTGCTACACCTTC.

CDR3 amino acids: CASSSLYRDTEAFF. The CDR3 DNA sequence: TGCGCCAGCAGCTCATTATACAGGGACACTGAAGCTTTCTTT. V usage is TRBV5-1 and J usage is TRBJ1-1, with D tentatively TRBD1 (6 bases). CDR3 length: 14 residues. V shed 3 bases and J shed 3 bases, with 12 bases lying between them. The germline V gene encodes CDR1 SGHRS and CDR2 YFSETQ.

In this sample, this clonotype turned up many times. CDR3 bases: TGTGCCAGCAGCTTAGCGACGAGTCAGCCCCAGCATTTT. The encoded protein is CASSLATSQPQHF. The chain employs TRBV7-2 and TRBJ1-5, with D uncertain. This CDR3 contains 13 residues. Per germline, CDR1 SGHTA and CDR2 FQGNSA. The germline V and J ends were trimmed by 0 bases and 6 bases, with 6 bases remaining between them.

This sequence joins TRBV9 and TRBJ1-2, with D possibly matching TRBD1 (5 bases). Trimming shortened V by 3 bases and J by 2 bases, and 8 bases separated the two germline ends. The CDR3 runs to 13 residues. Per germline, CDR1 SGDLS and CDR2 YYNGEE. The chain's CDR3 is CASSGYRNYGYTF. For the CDR3, the DNA is TGTGCCAGCAGCGGTTACAGGAACTATGGCTACACCTTC. Drawing the rest from reference TRBV9 and TRBJ1-2, the complete variable domain is DSGVTQTPKHLITATGQRVTLRCSPRSGDLSVYWYQQSLDQGLQFLIQYYNGEERAKGNILERFSAQQFPDLHSELNLSSLELGDSALYFCASSGYRNYGYTFGSGTRLTVV.

This clonotype turned up a few times. This chain uses TRBV29-1 with TRBJ2-3, with D perhaps TRBD1 (5 bases). This CDR3 has 14 residues. Trimming shortened V by 4 bases and J by 1 base, and 12 bases separated the two germline ends. Germline-derived CDR1 and CDR2 are SQVTM and ANQGSEA. The CDR3 here is CSVAQGFGTDTQYF. The CDR3 DNA reads TGCAGCGTTGCCCAGGGTTTTGGCACAGATACGCAGTATTTT.

J is TRBJ2-7 and V is TRBV13, with TRBD2 as a possible D gene (6 bases). Germline CDR1 reads PRHDT; CDR2 reads FYEKMQ (reference sequence). This CDR3 spans 14 amino acids. V dropped 7 bases and J dropped 3 bases, with 16 bases sitting between them. CDR3 amino acids: CASTPPEGRYEQYF. For the CDR3, the DNA is TGTGCCAGCACCCCCCCGGAGGGACGCTACGAGCAGTACTTC.

The chain employs TRBV19 and TRBJ2-7, with 7 positions matching TRBD1. The V gene end was trimmed by 5 bases and the J gene end by 2 bases; junction bases not matched to a gene: 9. This CDR3 has 15 residues. CDR1 and CDR2 from the germline V gene are LNHDA and SQIVND (reference sequence). The CDR3 sequence is CASSGRWDRAYEQYF. Written as DNA, the CDR3 is TGTGCCAGTAGTGGCCGGTGGGACAGAGCCTACGAGCAGTACTTC. Together with reference TRBV19 and TRBJ2-7, the CDR3 gives the full variable domain: DGGITQSPKYLFRKEGQNVTLSCEQNLNHDAMYWYRQDPGQGLRLIYYSQIVNDFQKGDIAEGYSVSREKKESFPLTVTSAQKNPTAFYLCASSGRWDRAYEQYFGPGTRLTVT.

The V call is TRBV20-1, the J call TRBJ1-5, with 8 positions matching TRBD1. Germline V gene sequence: CDR1 DFQATT, CDR2 SNEGSKA (reference sequence). The trim removed 4 bases at V and 4 bases at J, leaving 6 bases unmatched. The CDR3 is 14 amino acids. The CDR3 DNA follows: TGCAGTGCTACACAGGGGGGCCTAAATCAGCCCCAGCATTTT. This sequence encodes CSATQGGLNQPQHF.

This clonotype was observed a few times. This rearrangement joins TRBV12-3 or TRBV12-4 to TRBJ2-3, with D possibly matching TRBD2 (6 bases). CDR3 size: 13 residues. V lost 10 bases to trimming and J lost 4 bases, with 15 bases between them. This CDR3 is CATALRGADTQYF. The CDR3 DNA reads TGTGCCACCGCCTTGCGGGGAGCAGATACGCAGTATTTT.

This clonotype was seen a handful of times. The chain combines TRBV20-1 with TRBJ1-1; TRBD1 aligns across 9 bases. Looked up from germline, CDR1 is DFQATT and CDR2 is SNEGSKA (reference sequence). The CDR3 is made up of 15 amino acids. V was pared by 0 bases and J by 5 bases, with 7 bases of the junction left unmatched. CDR3: CSARDYPGTGTEAFF. The CDR3 DNA sequence: TGCAGTGCTAGAGATTATCCGGGGACAGGGACTGAAGCTTTCTTT.

This clonotype was counted once. The rearrangement links TRBV4-3 to TRBJ2-6; D is undetermined. This CDR3 spans 17 amino acids. Germline CDR1 is LGHNA and CDR2 is YSLEER. V lost 1 base and J 0 bases, leaving 10 bases between the germline ends. CDR3 bases: TGCGCCAGCAGCCAAGCCGGACGCAACTCTGGGGCCAACGTCCTGACTTTC. Translated, it gives CASSQAGRNSGANVLTF.

The chain recombines TRBV4-3 with TRBJ1-2; 11 bases match TRBD1. V lost 0 bases, J lost 1 base, and 1 base stayed unmatched. The CDR3 has 16 amino acids. The V gene's germline CDR1 is LGHNA and CDR2 YSLEER. The CDR3 DNA is TGCGCCAGCAGCCAAGAGGACAGGGGGCTTAACTATGGCTACACCTTC. Encoded protein: CASSQEDRGLNYGYTF.

This clonotype was counted at least ten times. The V gene is TRBV28, the J gene TRBJ2-7, with a weak D call TRBD2 (5 bases). Germline V CDR1 and CDR2: MDHEN, SYDVKM. The length of the CDR3 is 15 residues. V lost 7 bases to trimming and J lost 3 bases, with 19 bases between them. The CDR3 DNA follows: TGTGCCAGCATTCAGGACTTTGGATCCGGCTACGAGCAGTACTTC. Its translation: CASIQDFGSGYEQYF.

The genes are TRBV5-4 and TRBJ2-3, with D possibly being TRBD2 (6 bases). CDR3 length equals 16 residues. Germline values: CDR1 SGHNT, CDR2 YYREEE (reference sequence). V dropped 0 bases and J dropped 6 bases, with 17 bases sitting between them. CDR3 sequence reads: CASSLGRGAETDTQYF. CDR3 nucleotide sequence: TGTGCCAGCAGCTTGGGGAGGGGCGCGGAAACTGATACGCAGTATTTT.